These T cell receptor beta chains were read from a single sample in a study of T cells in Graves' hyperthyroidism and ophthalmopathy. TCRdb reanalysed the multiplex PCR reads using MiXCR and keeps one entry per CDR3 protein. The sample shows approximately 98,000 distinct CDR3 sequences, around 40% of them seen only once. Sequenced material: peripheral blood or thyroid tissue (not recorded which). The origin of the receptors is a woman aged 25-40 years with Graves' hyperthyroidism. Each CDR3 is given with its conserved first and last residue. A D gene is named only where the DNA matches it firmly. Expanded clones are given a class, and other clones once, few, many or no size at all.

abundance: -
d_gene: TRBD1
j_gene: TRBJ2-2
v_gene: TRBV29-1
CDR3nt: TGCAGCGTTGAACCGGGACAGACGAACACCGGGGAGCTGTTTTTT
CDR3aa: CSVEPGQTNTGELFF

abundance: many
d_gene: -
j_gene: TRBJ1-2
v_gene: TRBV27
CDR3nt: TGTGCCAGCAGGGCAGCCGCTAACTATGGCTACACCTTC
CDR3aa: CASRAAANYGYTF

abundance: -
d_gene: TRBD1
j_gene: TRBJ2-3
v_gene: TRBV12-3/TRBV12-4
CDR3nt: TGCGCCAGCAGTTTCAAAGAGACAGGGGGCACAGATACGCAGTATTTT
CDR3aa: CASSFKETGGTDTQYF

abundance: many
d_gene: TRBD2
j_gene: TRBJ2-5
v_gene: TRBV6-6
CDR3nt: TGTGCCAGCAGACGAGCGGGAGAGGATGAGACCCAGTACTTC
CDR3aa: CASRRAGEDETQYF

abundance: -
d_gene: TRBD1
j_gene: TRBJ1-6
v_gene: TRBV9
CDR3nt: TGTGCCAGCAGTTTATACTACCGCAGGGGGACCCTCCACTTT
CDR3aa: CASSLYYRRGTLHF

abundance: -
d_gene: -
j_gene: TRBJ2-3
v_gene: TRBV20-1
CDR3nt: TGCGGTGCTAGGCATCCGGGACCTACCACAGATACGCAGTATTTT
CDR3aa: CGARHPGPTTDTQYF

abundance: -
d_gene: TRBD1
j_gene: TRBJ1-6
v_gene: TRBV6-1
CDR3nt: TGTGCCGCACAGATAACAGGGGTTTCACCCCTCCACTTT
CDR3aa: CAAQITGVSPLHF

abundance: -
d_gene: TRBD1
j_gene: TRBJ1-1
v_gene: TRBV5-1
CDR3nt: TGCGCCAGCAGCTTGGGACAGGGGGCTCAAACTTTCTTT
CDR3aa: CASSLGQGAQTFF

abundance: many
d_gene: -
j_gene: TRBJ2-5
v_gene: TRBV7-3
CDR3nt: TGTGCCAGCAGCAAACAGGGTGGAGAGACCCAGTACTTC
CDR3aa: CASSKQGGETQYF

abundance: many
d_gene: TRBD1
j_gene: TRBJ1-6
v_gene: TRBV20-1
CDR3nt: TGCAGTGCTAGGGGACAGGGCAATTCACCCCTCCACTTT
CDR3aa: CSARGQGNSPLHF

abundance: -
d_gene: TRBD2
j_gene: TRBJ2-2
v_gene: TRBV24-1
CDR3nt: TGTGCCACCAGTGATCCGCCCTGGCAGGGGCCCGATGGTAGCGGGGAGCTGGTTTTT
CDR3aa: CATSDPPWQGPDGSGELVF

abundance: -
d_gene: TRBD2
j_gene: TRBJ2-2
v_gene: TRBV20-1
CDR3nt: TGCAGTGCTAGAACTACTAGCGGGGGAGGCCGCGGGGAGCTGTTTTTT
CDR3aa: CSARTTSGGGRGELFF

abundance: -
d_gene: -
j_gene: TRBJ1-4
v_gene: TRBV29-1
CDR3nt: TGCAGCTTGGGGGACATCCCCTCGACTGAAGAAAAACTGTTTTTT
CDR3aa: CSLGDIPSTEEKLFF

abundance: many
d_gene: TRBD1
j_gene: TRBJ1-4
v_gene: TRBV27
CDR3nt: TGTGCCAGCAGTCAGGGGACAGTTAATGAAAAACTGTTTTTT
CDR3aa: CASSQGTVNEKLFF

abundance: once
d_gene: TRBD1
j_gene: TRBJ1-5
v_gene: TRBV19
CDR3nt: TGTGCCAGTAGGCGCCGGGACAGATATCAGCCCCAGCATTTT
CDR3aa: CASRRRDRYQPQHF

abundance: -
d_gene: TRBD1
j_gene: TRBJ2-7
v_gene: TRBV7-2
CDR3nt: TGTGCCAGCAGCCAGCGACAGGGGGCCAACGAGCAGTACTTC
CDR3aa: CASSQRQGANEQYF

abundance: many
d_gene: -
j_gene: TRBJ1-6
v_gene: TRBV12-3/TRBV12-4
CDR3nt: TGTGCCAGCAGTTTACAATTCATCAGGAATTCACCCCTCCACTTT
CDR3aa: CASSLQFIRNSPLHF

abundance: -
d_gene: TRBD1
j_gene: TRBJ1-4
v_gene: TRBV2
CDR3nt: TGTGCCAGCAGTGCCCGACAGGGCCGCTATGAAAAACTGTTTTTT
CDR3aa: CASSARQGRYEKLFF

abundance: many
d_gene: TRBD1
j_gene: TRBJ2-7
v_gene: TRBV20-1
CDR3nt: TGCAGTGCTAGGGGACAGGCCCTTAAAGAGCAGTACTTC
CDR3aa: CSARGQALKEQYF

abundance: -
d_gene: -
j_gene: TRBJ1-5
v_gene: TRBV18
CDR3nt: TGTGCCAGCTCACAGACGGATCAGCCCCAGCATTTT
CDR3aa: CASSQTDQPQHF

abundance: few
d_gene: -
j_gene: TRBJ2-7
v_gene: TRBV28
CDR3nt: TGTGCCAGCAGTGGGGGGTTCTTCTACGAGCAGTACTTC
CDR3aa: CASSGGFFYEQYF

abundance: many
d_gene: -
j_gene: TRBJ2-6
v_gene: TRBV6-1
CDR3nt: TGTGCCAGCAGTGGGTATGGGACACACCTCTCTGGGGCCAACGTCCTGACTTTC
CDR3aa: CASSGYGTHLSGANVLTF

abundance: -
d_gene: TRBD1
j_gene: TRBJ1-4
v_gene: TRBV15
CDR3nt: TGTGCCACCAGCAGTCGGGACAGGGGGGGGGAAAAACTGTTTTTT
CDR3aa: CATSSRDRGGEKLFF